The 24 T cell receptor beta chains in this list originate from one sample, sequenced in a study of cytomegalovirus exposure and HLA in healthy donors. 60 Vbeta and 13 Jbeta primers were used in PCR. The assay was immunoSEQ multiplex PCR, and TCRdb's table has in-frame clones only and misses some. The sample has 130,000 or so clones, about 81% seen once. The material sequenced was PBMCs. These receptors all stem from a man aged 40-49 years in good health and CMV-seronegative.

This chain connects TRBV28 to TRBJ2-4; tentative D call: TRBD1 (8 bases). Looked up from germline, CDR1 is MDHEN and CDR2 is SYDVKM. The ends were cut back, 4 bases at V and 5 bases at J, with 15 bases in the middle. This CDR3 contains 15 residues. DNA of the CDR3: TGTGCCAGCAGTTCCCAGGGGGCGGGAGAAAACATTCAGTACTTC. This translates into CASSSQGAGENIQYF.

The genes are TRBV5-6 and TRBJ2-5; possible D gene TRBD1, 5 bases. The CDR3 covers 14 residues. V was shortened by 3 bases and J by 4 bases, with 13 bases between the two germline ends. Germline values: CDR1 SGHDT, CDR2 YYEEEE. CDR3: CASSSSRVPETQYF. The CDR3 DNA follows: TGTGCCAGCAGCTCAAGCAGGGTCCCAGAGACCCAGTACTTC.

The chain couples TRBV10-3 to TRBJ2-3; 8 positions agree with TRBD2. Germline V gene sequence: CDR1 ENHRY, CDR2 SYGVKD. This CDR3 contains 15 residues. V gave up 11 bases and J gave up 2 bases; unmatched junction bases: 12. The CDR3 coding sequence is TGTGCCTCCCGGGAGGGAGTGAGGGACACAGATACGCAGTATTTT. Translation gives CASREGVRDTDTQYF.

The chain carries TRBV19 and TRBJ2-7; the D gene is possibly TRBD2 (6 bases). This CDR3 has 15 residues. The germline gives CDR1 LNHDA, CDR2 SQIVND (reference sequence). The V end lost 1 base, the J end lost 3 bases, and 13 bases lay between the germline ends. For the CDR3, the DNA is TGTGCCAGTAGTATAGCGGGGGAGGCTCTCTACGAGCAGTACTTC. This sequence encodes CASSIAGEALYEQYF.

V is TRBV20-1 and J is TRBJ1-1, with 7 bases lining up with TRBD1. This CDR3 has 11 residues. Trimming cost V 3 bases and J 7 bases; bases outside gene matches: 2. The germline V gene encodes CDR1 DFQATT and CDR2 SNEGSKA (reference sequence). CDR3 sequence reads: CSASDRDEAFF. For the CDR3, the DNA is TGCAGTGCTAGTGACAGGGATGAAGCTTTCTTT.

The CDR3 DNA follows: TGTGCCAGCAGCCAGGACAGGGACCAGCCCCAGCATTTT. Its protein product is CASSQDRDQPQHF. J is TRBJ1-5 and V is TRBV11-2; 8 positions match TRBD1. The junction had 4 bases not matched to a gene; V was cut back by 5 bases and J by 7 bases. Germline CDR1 reads SGHAT; CDR2 reads FQNNGV. This CDR3 comprises 13 residues.

The V and J genes are TRBV10-3 and TRBJ1-2, with a weak D call TRBD1 (5 bases). In germline, CDR1 is ENHRY, CDR2 SYGVKD. This CDR3 has 13 residues. The V gene lost 8 bases and the J gene lost 4 bases, with 14 bases spanning the gap. CDR3 coding DNA: TGTGCCATCGGGGGGGACTCTCTCTATGGCTACACCTTC. Translation gives CAIGGDSLYGYTF.

CDR3 DNA sequence: TGTGCCAGCAGTTTACGCGATTCACCCCTCCACTTT. Protein product: CASSLRDSPLHF. The chain joins TRBV28 to TRBJ1-6; D remains unclear. Trimming removed 2 bases from V and 8 bases from J, with 4 bases in between. This CDR3 has 12 amino acids. Per germline, CDR1 MDHEN and CDR2 SYDVKM. Complete variable domain (other parts from reference TRBV28 and TRBJ1-6): DVKVTQSSRYLVKRTGEKVFLECVQDMDHENMFWYRQDPGLGLRLIYFSYDVKMKEKGDIPEGYSVSREKKERFSLILESASTNQTSMYLCASSLRDSPLHFGNGTRLTVT.

This rearrangement joins TRBV28 to TRBJ1-5; D is unclear. V was pared by 6 bases and J by 7 bases, with 10 bases between. Germline-derived CDR1 and CDR2 are MDHEN and SYDVKM. The CDR3 length is 12 residues. In nucleotides, the CDR3 is TGTGCCAGCAGGGACTCCGCCCAGCCCCAGCATTTT. It is translated as CASRDSAQPQHF.

The V gene is TRBV27, the J gene TRBJ1-3, with TRBD1 identical over 7 bases. Per germline, CDR1 MNHEY and CDR2 SMNVEV (reference sequence). V shed 5 bases, J shed 0 bases, and the junction held 7 bases outside the gene matches. The CDR3 has 16 residues. CDR3 nucleotide sequence: TGTGCCAGCAGTGTAACAGGGGTCGGCTCTGGAAACACCATATATTTT. Its translation is CASSVTGVGSGNTIYF.

The rearrangement links TRBV6-5 to TRBJ2-7; the match to TRBD1 covers 8 bases. The trim removed 4 bases at V and 4 bases at J, leaving 6 bases unmatched. The length of the CDR3 is 14 residues. Germline CDR1 MNHEY, CDR2 SVGAGI. In nucleotides, the CDR3 is TGTGCCAGCAGTTTCCGGGACAGGCTATACGAGCAGTACTTC. Translation: CASSFRDRLYEQYF.

This chain's CDR3 is CASSEILAGSQEFF. CDR3 sequence (DNA): TGTGCCAGCAGTGAAATACTAGCGGGCTCGCAGGAGTTCTTC. The chain couples TRBV6-1 to TRBJ2-1, with 9 bases that match TRBD2. V gave up 2 bases and J gave up 14 bases; unmatched junction bases: 10. The length of the CDR3 is 14 residues. CDR1 is MNHNS and CDR2 is SASEGT in the germline V gene.

V usage is TRBV7-2 and J usage is TRBJ2-5; perhaps TRBD2 as D (5 bases). The CDR3 runs 11 residues. Between the trimmed V and J ends, which lost 5 bases and 7 bases, there was a span of 8 bases. Germline V lookup: CDR1 SGHTA, CDR2 FQGNSA. The CDR3 nucleotides read TGTGCCAGCAGCAACGAGGGGACCCAGTACTTC. Amino acid sequence: CASSNEGTQYF.

V is TRBV7-2 and J is TRBJ2-3; 8 nucleotides align to TRBD2. V dropped 5 bases and J dropped 3; count of bases not matched to a gene: 7. The CDR3 totals 15 residues. Germline V lookup: CDR1 SGHTA, CDR2 FQGNSA. CDR3 sequence reads: CASSGSGTGTDTQYF. In DNA, the CDR3 is TGTGCCAGCAGCGGTAGCGGGACGGGGACAGATACGCAGTATTTT.

The chain recombines TRBV5-1 with TRBJ2-2; D gene unclear. In germline, CDR1 is SGHRS, CDR2 YFSETQ. The CDR3 sequence is 14 residues long. Trimming stripped 0 bases from V and 3 bases from J, with 6 bases between. Written as DNA, the CDR3 is TGCGCCAGCAGCTTGGCCCTCGACACCGGGGAGCTGTTTTTT. This gives the protein CASSLALDTGELFF.

The CDR3 nucleotides read TGTGCCAGCAGTGAAGTTAGCTCACGGGGCTACACCTTC. Its translation is CASSEVSSRGYTF. The chain recombines TRBV25-1 with TRBJ1-2; no definite D call. V lost 2 bases and J lost 8, with 12 bases in between. Germline CDR1 reads MGHDK; CDR2 reads SYGVNS. The CDR3 extends over 13 amino acids.

The chain is built from TRBV5-6 and TRBJ2-1, with D unresolved. The CDR3 has 11 amino acids. Germline CDR1 SGHDT, CDR2 YYEEEE. Trimming pared 6 bases from V and 3 bases from J, leaving 4 bases between. The CDR3 DNA reads TGTGCCAGCACCCACTACAATGAGCAGTTCTTC. Its translation: CASTHYNEQFF.

The chain couples TRBV7-2 to TRBJ1-3; D not certain. The length of the CDR3 is 13 residues. Germline CDR1 and CDR2: SGHTA and FQGNSA. V lost 7 bases to trimming and J lost 0 bases, with 7 bases between them. The CDR3 DNA reads as TGTGCCAGCAAGCCCATCTCTGGAAACACCATATATTTT. Translation gives CASKPISGNTIYF.

This clone appeared a single time. Here the CDR3 reads CASSLGSGSSNYGYTF. CDR3 in DNA: TGTGCCAGCAGCTTAGGTTCGGGTTCTTCTAACTATGGCTACACCTTC. The rearrangement uses TRBV7-2 and TRBJ1-2; D not certain. The CDR3 length is 16 residues. Germline V gene lookup returns CDR1 SGHTA and CDR2 FQGNSA. V dropped 1 base and J dropped 0 bases, with 12 bases sitting between them. Based on the CDR3 plus reference TRBV7-2 and TRBJ1-2, the full variable domain is GAGVSQSPSNKVTEKGKDVELRCDPISGHTALYWYRQSLGQGLEFLIYFQGNSAPDKSGLPSDRFSAERTGGSVSTLTIQRTQQEDSAVYLCASSLGSGSSNYGYTFGSGTRLTVV.

The CDR3: CASTVTGLYNEQFF. Written as DNA, the CDR3 is TGTGCCAGCACGGTGACAGGGCTCTATAATGAGCAGTTCTTC. The chain carries TRBV28 and TRBJ2-1; 7 nucleotides match TRBD1. Trimming at V came to 7 bases and at J to 7 bases, leaving 10 bases not matched to a gene. Germline loops: CDR1 MDHEN, CDR2 SYDVKM. The CDR3 is 14 residues long.

A note on this clone: At one of its ends the junction is not consistent with the germline gene, which may arise from a read error. The rearrangement links TRBV7-2 to TRBJ2-4; possibly TRBD1 for D (6 bases). Germline CDR1 reads SGHTA; CDR2 reads FQGNSA. This CDR3 is built from 12 residues. CDR3 DNA sequence: TGTGCCAGCAGCTTAGATTACGGGACAACCCACTTC. Protein: CASSLDYGTTHF.

The chain is built from TRBV2 and TRBJ1-6; 7 nucleotides line up with TRBD1. The CDR3 is made up of 14 amino acids. Germline CDR1 is SNHLY and CDR2 is FYNNEI. J was trimmed by 4 bases and V by 5 bases; bases with no gene match: 2. CDR3 region: CASSTGEYNSPLHF. The CDR3 nucleotides read TGTGCCAGCAGTACAGGGGAGTATAATTCACCCCTCCACTTT.

In its sample, this clone was seen once. The chain links TRBV4-3 to TRBJ2-5; D possibly corresponds to TRBD2 (5 bases). V lost 5 bases and J lost 5, with 15 bases in between. This CDR3 has 14 amino acids. CDR1 is LGHNA and CDR2 is YSLEER in the germline V gene. CDR3 sequence reads: CASSKRTFRETQYF. The CDR3 DNA follows: TGCGCCAGCAGCAAGAGGACTTTCAGGGAGACCCAGTACTTC.

The rearrangement joins TRBV7-2 to TRBJ2-2; 11 nucleotides line up with TRBD2. CDR1 and CDR2 from the germline V gene are SGHTA and FQGNSA. V lost 7 bases to trimming and J lost 4 bases; unmatched junction nucleotides: 8. The CDR3 sequence is 16 residues long. CDR3 sequence (DNA): TGTGCCAGCATACCCCCCGGACTAGCGGGCACCGGGGAGCTGTTTTTT. Protein: CASIPPGLAGTGELFF.